This T cell receptor (beta chain) is drawn from a study of breast tumors, draining lymph nodes, adjacent tissues. Study-level points and caveats: Tumor and nontumor repertoires were significantly more similar in luminal-like than in basal-like breast cancer. Tumors had less TCR diversity than lymph nodes, more than nontumor tissue.

Axillary draining lymph nodes of breast cancer patients supplied the node samples. This clonotype came up many times. Its antigen remains unidentified. TCRdb independently ran MiXCR on the multiplex PCR reads; one entry per CDR3 protein. The data contain 200,000 to 250,000 distinct CDR3 sequences, 32% of them singletons. Trimming left V 0 bases short and J 4 bases short, with 13 bases between. There are 15 residues in the CDR3. Germline CDR1 and CDR2: MNHNS and SASEGT. The sequence derives from a female donor with breast cancer. Some clones in this sample may be carry-over from other donors' samples. The genes are TRBV6-1 and TRBJ2-7; D perhaps matches TRBD2 (6 bases). The sequencing sample was made of axillary lymph node tissue. CDR3: CASSEAYAGPYEQYF. The CDR3 DNA follows: TGTGCCAGCAGTGAAGCGTACGCGGGGCCTTACGAGCAGTACTTC.